This T cell receptor beta chain was found in a study of blood T cell repertoires in COVID-19 (dated by TCRdb to 2018 to 2021). For context, the study as a whole: The collaborator samples originated in the United States, Italy and Spain and spanned the acute and convalescent phases of COVID-19. The material from the prospective study consisted of cDNA or gDNA derived from T cells, B-cell-depleted T cells, or PBMCs. Deeply sampled blood TCRbeta repertoires from subjects exposed to, actively infected with, or recovered from COVID-19 were included in the dataset. The repertoires were made available in a free public database intended to serve as a resource for research on the immune response to SARS-CoV-2. The samples were drawn from the first 160 participants of the ongoing ImmuneRACE study and from 1,254 subjects provided by 6 global collaborators. Sample metadata almost always included a de-identified subject ID, COVID-19 status, age in years and sex. Where available, HLA class I and class II types were obtained from metadata supplied by the sample provider rather than from assay-based typing.

One collaborating source in Seattle enrolled patients during active infection and followed them longitudinally through the course of disease. The collaborating institutions used their own protocols to collect whole blood in K2EDTA tubes. For TCRbeta analysis, collaborators shipped samples as frozen whole blood, isolated PBMCs, or DNA extracted from either of those sample types. Paper-wide results and their limitations: Clinical and demographic metadata were provided uncurated, with the amount varying by source and participant.

Trimmed from V: 1 base; trimmed from J: 9 bases; junction bases lacking a gene match: 3. The CDR3 contains 13 residues, cysteine and phenylalanine counted. CDR3 DNA is the only sequence kept; it has 39 bases, read in frame from the first base. The germline V gene (reference sequence) provides CDR1 LGHDT and CDR2 YNNKEL. This clone turned up a few times. This clone's antigen is unknown. No base qualities exist here, and no much larger clone lies one base off it. The immunoSEQ Assay, a bias-controlled multiplex PCR, was used to amplify TCRbeta CDR3 regions from genomic DNA. The authors' pipeline ran thus. Nucleated cell counts per sample were estimated from amplification of reference gene primers within the assay. To quantify the absolute abundance of each unique TCRbeta CDR3 rearrangement, sequence reads were collapsed and filtered. For each sample, productive Simpson clonality was calculated by taking the square root of Simpson's diversity index across productive rearrangements. Here the immuneACCESS table is served through TCRdb, limited to in-frame sequences with V and J called. Missing clones are a known gap in these copies; in checked studies unresolved V genes cover under half, and the rest lacks a known reason. The V and J calls and clone size are taken from that table; D and trimming were inferred from the DNA. A total of over 200,000 clones appear in this sample, 80% to 95% of them only once. 0.7% to 0.85% of the sample is in the top ten clones.

The source of this sequence is a man in his 60s with COVID-19, enrolled during active disease. Sequenced: peripheral blood. The V and J segments used are TRBV3-1 (or the pseudogene TRBV3-2) and TRBJ2-7, with 10 bases matching TRBD1. DNA sequence: TGTGCCAGCAGCCAAGGGACAGGGGGTTGGCAGTACTTC. It specifies CASSQGTGGWQYF.